One sample yielded the 31 T cell receptor beta chains listed below, sequenced in a study of CD8 T cells in Susac syndrome. The authors reverse transcribed 0.5 to 1 ug RNA with random hexamers. TCRdb reprocessed the immunoSEQ multiplex PCR reads via MiXCR and lists one record per CDR3 protein. This sample has more than 110,000 distinct CDR3 sequences; more than 85% occur once, and the top ten carry more than 0.14%. The sample consisted of CD4+ T cells from PBMCs. These receptors were collected from a human donor with Susac syndrome.

This chain uses TRBV6-2 or TRBV6-3 with TRBJ2-3; D call uncertain. The V gene lost 9 bases and the J gene lost 5 bases, with 9 bases spanning the gap. CDR3 length equals 11 residues. Germline V gives CDR1 MNHEY, CDR2 SVGEGT. CDR3 region: CASGVGDTQYF. The DNA for the CDR3 is TGTGCCAGTGGGGTCGGAGATACGCAGTATTTT.

The chain carries TRBV7-2 and TRBJ1-5; tentative D call: TRBD1 (6 bases). Germline CDR1 and CDR2: SGHTA and FQGNSA. Deletions cut 4 bases from V and 2 bases from J, with 12 bases between. CDR3 length: 15 residues. Here the CDR3 reads CASSSHREGNQPQHF. The CDR3 bases are TGTGCCAGCAGCTCACACAGGGAGGGCAATCAGCCCCAGCATTTT.

This chain uses TRBV14 with TRBJ2-5; D unresolved. Germline CDR1 SGHDN, CDR2 FVKESK. The CDR3 consists of 12 residues. V lost 0 bases and J 7 bases, leaving 6 bases between the germline ends. The CDR3 DNA reads TGTGCCAGCAGCCAAGATCGGGTGACCCAGTACTTC. This encodes CASSQDRVTQYF.

V and J are TRBV6-5 and TRBJ2-5, with TRBD1 as a possible D gene (6 bases). V lost 4 bases, J lost 2 bases, and 11 bases lay in between. The CDR3 is 14 residues long. Germline values: CDR1 MNHEY, CDR2 SVGAGI. The CDR3 protein is CASSFPGHQETQYF. CDR3 nucleotides: TGTGCCAGCAGTTTCCCGGGACATCAAGAGACCCAGTACTTC.

The chain has TRBV9 and TRBJ1-2; D gene ambiguous. Germline CDR1 is SGDLS and CDR2 is YYNGEE. The CDR3 spans 12 residues. The V gene lost 3 bases and the J gene lost 5 bases, with 8 bases spanning the gap. The CDR3 sequence: CASSGPSYGYTF. CDR3 nucleotides: TGTGCCAGCAGCGGCCCATCGTATGGCTACACCTTC. Full variable domain (remainder filled in from reference TRBV9 and TRBJ1-2): DSGVTQTPKHLITATGQRVTLRCSPRSGDLSVYWYQQSLDQGLQFLIQYYNGEERAKGNILERFSAQQFPDLHSELNLSSLELGDSALYFCASSGPSYGYTFGSGTRLTVV.

In this sample, this clonotype turned up once. This chain links TRBV30 with TRBJ2-2, with 7 bases that match TRBD2. J was trimmed by 6 bases and V by 5 bases; bases with no gene match: 6. The CDR3 spans 13 residues. The germline CDR1 and CDR2 sequences are GTSNPN and SVGIG (reference sequence). CDR3 in amino acids: CAWSGLPPGELFF. CDR3 in DNA: TGTGCCTGGTCGGGACTACCCCCCGGGGAGCTGTTTTTT.

The genes are TRBV10-3 and TRBJ2-5; TRBD1 matches 9 bases. The CDR3 covers 12 residues. Losses at the gene ends were 10 bases for V and 5 bases for J; bases not matched to a gene: 5. Germline CDR1 is ENHRY and CDR2 is SYGVKD. In DNA form, the CDR3 reads TGTGCCACGAAACAGGGGGCGGAGACCCAGTACTTC. The encoded protein is CATKQGAETQYF.

The J gene is TRBJ2-1, the V gene TRBV7-9; 8 nucleotides line up with TRBD2. After removal of 1 base from V and 12 bases from J, the junction contained 5 bases not matched to a gene. The length of the CDR3 is 13 residues. Germline V gives CDR1 SEHNR, CDR2 FQNEAQ (reference sequence). Here the CDR3 reads CASSLEREGGQFF. CDR3 DNA sequence: TGTGCCAGCAGCTTAGAACGGGAGGGAGGGCAGTTCTTC. Looking up the rest from reference TRBV7-9 and TRBJ2-1 gives the full variable domain: DTGVSQNPRHKITKRGQNVTFRCDPISEHNRLYWYRQTLGQGPEFLTYFQNEAQLEKSRLLSDRFSAERPKGSFSTLEIQRTEQGDSAMYLCASSLEREGGQFFGPGTRLTVL.

This chain joins TRBV12-3 or TRBV12-4 and TRBJ1-5; 8 positions match TRBD1. The CDR3 is 14 residues long. V lost 4 bases and J lost 7; bases outside the gene matches: 6. CDR3 coding DNA: TGTGCCAGCAGTTATCAGGGGGCAAGGCAGCCCCAGCATTTT. Amino acid sequence: CASSYQGARQPQHF.

The CDR3 is CASSHGVYTEAFF. The CDR3 region has the DNA TGTGCCAGCAGCCACGGAGTGTACACTGAAGCTTTCTTT. The V and J genes are TRBV25-1 and TRBJ1-1; D is uncertain. Germline V gene sequence: CDR1 MGHDK, CDR2 SYGVNS. CDR3 size: 13 residues. V lost 6 bases and J lost 3, with 11 bases in between.

This chain links TRBV7-2 with TRBJ2-1, with 7 nucleotides matching TRBD2. CDR1 is SGHTA and CDR2 is FQGNSA in the germline V gene. CDR3 length equals 15 residues. V lost 6 bases, J lost 0 bases, and 5 bases stayed unmatched. As DNA, the CDR3 is TGTGCCAGCAGACCAGCGGGGATCTCCTACAATGAGCAGTTCTTC. This translates into CASRPAGISYNEQFF.

The chain links TRBV20-1 to TRBJ2-6; TRBD2 matches 9 bases. CDR1 is DFQATT and CDR2 is SNEGSKA in the germline V gene (reference sequence). The trim removed 7 bases at V and 4 bases at J, leaving 11 bases unmatched. CDR3 length equals 16 residues. CDR3 coding DNA: TGCAGTGGTGTAGCGGGGGCCTCTATAGGGGCCAACGTCCTGACTTTC. Protein product: CSGVAGASIGANVLTF.

The V and J genes are TRBV9 and TRBJ2-1, with 7 bases lining up with TRBD1. V shed 3 bases and J 9 bases; nucleotides not matched to a gene: 9. Germline CDR1 is SGDLS and CDR2 is YYNGEE. This CDR3 is built from 14 residues. Here the CDR3 reads CASSERQGPVEQFF. CDR3 nucleotide sequence: TGTGCCAGCAGCGAGAGACAGGGACCGGTTGAGCAGTTCTTC.

Here the CDR3 reads CASSTYLSSTEAFF. DNA of the CDR3: TGTGCCAGCTCGACCTATTTAAGCAGCACTGAAGCTTTCTTT. This chain connects TRBV18 to TRBJ1-1; D not certain. The CDR3 loop spans 14 amino acids. V dropped 6 bases and J dropped 4 bases, with 15 bases sitting between them. Germline assignment: CDR1 KGHSH and CDR2 LQKENI.

V gene TRBV20-1 combines with J gene TRBJ2-7; 7 bases line up with TRBD2. The CDR3 runs to 14 residues. CDR1 and CDR2 from the germline V gene are DFQATT and SNEGSKA (reference sequence). V trimming: 5 bases; J trimming: 1 base; junction bases outside the gene matches: 8. In DNA, the CDR3 is TGCAGTGCTTGCGGCCCCGGGGGGTCCTACGAGCAGTACTTC. It specifies CSACGPGGSYEQYF.

The CDR3 is CASSPMGWGTDEKLFF. Here the CDR3 DNA reads TGTGCCAGCAGCCCTATGGGGTGGGGGACGGATGAAAAACTGTTTTTT. The genes are TRBV12-3 or TRBV12-4 and TRBJ1-4, with D possibly matching TRBD1 (5 bases). The CDR3 is 16 residues long. Between the trimmed V and J ends, which lost 6 bases and 6 bases, there was a span of 20 bases.

The chain uses TRBV15 and TRBJ2-1, with D perhaps TRBD2 (5 bases). V lost 1 base, J lost 0 bases, and 16 bases lay in between. The CDR3 is 18 residues long. Germline V lookup: CDR1 LNHNV, CDR2 YYDKDF (reference sequence). In DNA, the CDR3 is TGTGCCACCAGCAGAGCTCCCTCCACTAGGAGCTCCTACAATGAGCAGTTCTTC. Its protein product is CATSRAPSTRSSYNEQFF.

This clonotype was found a few times. The chain carries TRBV6-1 and TRBJ1-2, with D unclear. The ends were cut back, 7 bases at V and 7 bases at J, with 22 bases in the middle. The CDR3 sequence is 15 residues long. Germline V gene data show CDR1 as MNHNS and CDR2 as SASEGT. CDR3 DNA sequence: TGTGCCAGCATGGGATCTAATCTTCGGACGACTGGCTACACCTTC. Protein sequence: CASMGSNLRTTGYTF.

CDR3 sequence (DNA): TGCAGTGCCGAGAGCCGGGACAGGTACAATCAGCCCCAGCATTTT. The encoded protein is CSAESRDRYNQPQHF. The chain links TRBV20-1 to TRBJ1-5, with TRBD1 matching over 8 bases. The V segment lost 6 bases and the J segment 3 bases; nucleotides outside the gene matches: 10. The CDR3 length is 15 residues. The germline CDR1 and CDR2 sequences are DFQATT and SNEGSKA (reference sequence).

The V and J genes are TRBV11-2 and TRBJ1-2; D is unresolved. CDR1 and CDR2 (germline): SGHAT, FQNNGV. The CDR3 spans 13 residues. V lost 3 bases and J lost 2, with 7 bases in between. The CDR3 DNA is TGTGCCAGCAGCTTCGACCGAAACTATGGCTACACCTTC. Translated: CASSFDRNYGYTF.

The rearrangement uses TRBV4-2 and TRBJ1-5; 9 nucleotides line up with TRBD1. Losses at the gene ends were 1 base for V and 7 bases for J; bases not matched to a gene: 11. CDR3 length: 17 residues. Germline assignment: CDR1 LGHNA and CDR2 YNFKEQ. This CDR3 is CASSQGLRDRGYQPQHF. For the CDR3, the DNA is TGTGCCAGCAGCCAAGGTCTTCGTGACAGGGGGTACCAGCCCCAGCATTTT.

The rearrangement joins TRBV7-9 to TRBJ1-2; D is unresolved. V lost 2 bases, J lost 4 bases, and 14 bases lay in between. The CDR3 is 15 amino acids. CDR1 and CDR2 (germline): SEHNR, FQNEAQ (reference sequence). The CDR3 here is CASSLNFGDGYGYTF. The CDR3 nucleotides read TGTGCCAGCAGCTTAAATTTCGGGGATGGCTATGGCTACACCTTC. Filled out from reference TRBV7-9 and TRBJ1-2, the complete variable domain reads DTGVSQNPRHKITKRGQNVTFRCDPISEHNRLYWYRQTLGQGPEFLTYFQNEAQLEKSRLLSDRFSAERPKGSFSTLEIQRTEQGDSAMYLCASSLNFGDGYGYTFGSGTRLTVV.

The chain joins TRBV6-4 to TRBJ1-2; the match to TRBD1 covers 7 bases. The CDR3 has 14 residues. Germline V CDR1 and CDR2: MRHNA, SNTAGT. V gave up 2 bases and J gave up 7 bases; unmatched junction bases: 7. CDR3 coding DNA: TGTGCCAGCAGTGACCCTAAGACAGGGAGTGGCTACACCTTC. Translated: CASSDPKTGSGYTF.

The rearrangement uses TRBV19 and TRBJ2-3; D is uncertain. CDR1 is LNHDA and CDR2 is SQIVND in the germline V gene (reference sequence). The CDR3 has 17 residues. The germline V and J ends were trimmed by 4 bases and 1 base, with 18 bases remaining between them. CDR3 sequence (DNA): TGTGCCAGTAGTAAAAGGGCACAACTCGGCGGCACAGATACGCAGTATTTT. This gives the protein CASSKRAQLGGTDTQYF.

The chain joins TRBV15 to TRBJ2-7, with D possibly TRBD1 on 5 matching bases. Trimming shortened V by 0 bases and J by 9 bases, and 12 bases separated the two germline ends. The CDR3 contains 13 residues. CDR1 LNHNV and CDR2 YYDKDF come from the germline V gene (reference sequence). The CDR3 protein is CATSRDQGRGQYF. In DNA, the CDR3 is TGTGCCACCAGCAGAGATCAGGGAAGGGGGCAGTACTTC.

J is TRBJ1-1 and V is TRBV5-1; D possibly corresponds to TRBD1 (5 bases). Looked up from germline, CDR1 is SGHRS and CDR2 is YFSETQ. V lost 3 bases to trimming and J lost 2 bases, with 14 bases between them. The CDR3 extends over 15 amino acids. The CDR3 nucleotides read TGCGCCAGCAGCTGGGGCCATGGAGGTAACACTGAAGCTTTCTTT. As protein: CASSWGHGGNTEAFF.

The J gene is TRBJ1-1, the V gene TRBV20-1; D perhaps matches TRBD1 (5 bases). The V end lost 6 bases, the J end lost 2 bases, and 16 bases lay between the germline ends. Looked up from germline, CDR1 is DFQATT and CDR2 is SNEGSKA (reference sequence). The CDR3 is 14 amino acids. The CDR3: CSAAKGRANTEAFF. The CDR3, as DNA: TGCAGTGCCGCTAAGGGCAGGGCAAACACTGAAGCTTTCTTT.

V is TRBV25-1 and J is TRBJ2-3; 7 positions agree with TRBD2. J lost 2 bases, V lost 4 bases, and 6 bases had no gene match. The CDR3 is 15 residues long. Germline V gene data show CDR1 as MGHDK and CDR2 as SYGVNS. The DNA of the CDR3 is TGTGCCAGCAGTGTTCTAGCGGAGCCCACAGATACGCAGTATTTT. Amino acids: CASSVLAEPTDTQYF.

The gene calls are TRBV6-1 and TRBJ2-3; TRBD2 might be the D (6 bases). CDR1 and CDR2 (germline): MNHNS, SASEGT. The CDR3 length is 15 residues. Trimming took 4 bases from V and 0 from J, leaving 11 bases between them. CDR3 sequence (DNA): TGTGCCAGCAGTGTTTTAGGGACTAGCACAGATACGCAGTATTTT. Its protein product is CASSVLGTSTDTQYF.

The chain uses TRBV20-1 and TRBJ2-5, with D perhaps matching TRBD2 (6 bases). This CDR3 is built from 13 residues. The germline V gene encodes CDR1 DFQATT and CDR2 SNEGSKA (reference sequence). Trimming pared 2 bases from V and 4 bases from J, leaving 11 bases between. The CDR3: CSARRRGGETQYF. The CDR3 DNA reads TGCAGTGCTAGAAGGCGGGGAGGAGAGACCCAGTACTTC.

The chain combines TRBV29-1 with TRBJ1-2, with D tentatively TRBD1 (6 bases). Germline CDR1 is SQVTM and CDR2 is ANQGSEA. With 7 bases removed from V and 9 bases from J, the gap between germline ends came to 18 bases. This CDR3 has 12 amino acids. The CDR3 loop reads CSAQMTGSSYTF. CDR3 DNA sequence: TGCAGCGCCCAAATGACAGGATCAAGCTACACCTTC.